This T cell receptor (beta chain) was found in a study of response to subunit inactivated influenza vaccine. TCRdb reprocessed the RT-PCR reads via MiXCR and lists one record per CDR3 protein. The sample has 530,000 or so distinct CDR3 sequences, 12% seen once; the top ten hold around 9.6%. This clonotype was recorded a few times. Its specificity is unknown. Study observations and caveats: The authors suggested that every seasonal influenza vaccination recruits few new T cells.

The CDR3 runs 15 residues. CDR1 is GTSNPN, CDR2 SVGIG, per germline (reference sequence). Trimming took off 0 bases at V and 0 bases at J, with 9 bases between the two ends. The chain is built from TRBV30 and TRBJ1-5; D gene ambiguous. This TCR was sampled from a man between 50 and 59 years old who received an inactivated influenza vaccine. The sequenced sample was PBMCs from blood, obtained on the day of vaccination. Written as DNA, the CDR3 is TGTGCCTGGAGTGTAGGGCGGCCTAGCAATCAGCCCCAGCATTTT. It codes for CAWSVGRPSNQPQHF.